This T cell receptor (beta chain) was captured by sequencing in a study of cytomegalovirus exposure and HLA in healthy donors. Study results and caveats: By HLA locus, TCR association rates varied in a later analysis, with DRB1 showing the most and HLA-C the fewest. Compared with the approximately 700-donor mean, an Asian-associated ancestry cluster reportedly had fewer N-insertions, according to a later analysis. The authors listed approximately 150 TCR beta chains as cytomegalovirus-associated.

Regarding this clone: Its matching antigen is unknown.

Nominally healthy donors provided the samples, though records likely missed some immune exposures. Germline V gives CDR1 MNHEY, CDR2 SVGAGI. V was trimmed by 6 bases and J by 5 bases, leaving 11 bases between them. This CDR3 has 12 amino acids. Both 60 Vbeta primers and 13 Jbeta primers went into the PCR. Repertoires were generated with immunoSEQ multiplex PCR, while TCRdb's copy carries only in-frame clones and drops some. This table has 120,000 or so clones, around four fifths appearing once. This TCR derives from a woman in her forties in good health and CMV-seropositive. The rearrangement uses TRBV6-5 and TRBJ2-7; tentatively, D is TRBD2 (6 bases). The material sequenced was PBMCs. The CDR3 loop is CASSRLEDEQYF. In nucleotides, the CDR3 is TGTGCCAGCAGCAGACTAGAGGACGAGCAGTACTTC.